One TCR beta chain is described in this entry. Its antigen remains unidentified. Trimming took 4 bases from V and 9 from J; bases not matched to a gene: 21. In germline, CDR1 is LGHNA, CDR2 YSLEER. The CDR3 has 19 amino acids. These data are taken from a study of cytomegalovirus exposure and HLA in healthy donors. Study-wide findings and caveats: Later analysis indicated greater clonal expansion among HLA-associated TCR beta chains than among equally common other chains.

The PCR used 60 Vbeta and 13 Jbeta primers. Only in-frame clones appear in the TCRdb table, and some are missing; sequencing was by immunoSEQ multiplex PCR. Of 160,000 or so clones in the sample, approximately 80% were seen once. The genes are TRBV4-3 and TRBJ1-6; 7 nucleotides align to TRBD1. This clonotype was sampled from a male donor in good health and CMV-seropositive. The specimen was PBMCs. The CDR3: CASSLYSPGAGGFISPLHF. In DNA, the CDR3 is TGCGCCAGCAGCCTTTATTCGCCCGGGGCAGGGGGATTTATTTCACCCCTCCACTTT.